Included here is one T cell receptor beta chain sequence, with context. What it binds is not known. TCRdb's copy holds only in-frame clones and misses some; the assay was immunoSEQ multiplex PCR. The sample contains over 120,000 clones, roughly 87% of which appear only once. These data are taken from a study of cytomegalovirus exposure and HLA in healthy donors. Study-wide context: Later analysis reported that the approximately 120 validation repertoires shared the platform of the roughly 700 first-cohort repertoires.

Whole-study findings and limits: In vitro testing confirmed three CMV-associated chains as specific for CMV antigens.

This CDR3 is built from 14 residues. CDR1 is SGHDT, CDR2 YYEEEE, per germline. Trimming took off 0 bases at V and 3 bases at J, with 10 bases between the two ends. Sequencing was carried out using PBMCs. This chain connects TRBV5-6 to TRBJ2-7, with TRBD1 as a possible D gene (5 bases). The sequence was obtained from a woman between 18 and 29 years old in good health and CMV-seropositive. The CDR3 sequence is CASSLAGRDYEQYF. The CDR3 nucleotides are TGTGCCAGCAGCTTGGCTGGCAGGGACTACGAGCAGTACTTC.